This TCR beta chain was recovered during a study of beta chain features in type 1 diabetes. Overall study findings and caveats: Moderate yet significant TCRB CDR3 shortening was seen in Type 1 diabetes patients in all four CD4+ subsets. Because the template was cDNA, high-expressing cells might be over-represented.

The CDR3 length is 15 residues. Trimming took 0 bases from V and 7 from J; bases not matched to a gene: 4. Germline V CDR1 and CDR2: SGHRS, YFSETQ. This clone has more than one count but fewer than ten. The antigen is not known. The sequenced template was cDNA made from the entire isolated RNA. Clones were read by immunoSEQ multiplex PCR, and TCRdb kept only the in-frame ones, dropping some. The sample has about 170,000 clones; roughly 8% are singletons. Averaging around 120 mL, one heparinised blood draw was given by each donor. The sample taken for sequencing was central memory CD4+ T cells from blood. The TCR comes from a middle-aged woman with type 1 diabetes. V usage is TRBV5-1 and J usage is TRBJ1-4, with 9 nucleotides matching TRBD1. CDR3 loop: CASSLGTGVFEKLFF. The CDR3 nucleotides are TGCGCCAGCAGCTTGGGGACAGGGGTTTTTGAAAAACTGTTTTTT.